The next 31 T cell receptor beta chains were all read from a single sample in a study of shared clonotypes between healthy human individuals. Method: immunoSEQ multiplex PCR; TCRdb's copy keeps in-frame clones and lacks some. Here the sample spans about 980,000 clones, around three quarters being singletons. Input material: memory CD4+ T cells sorted from blood. Subset reported: CD45RA-negative fraction. The receptor set was obtained from a man between 18 and 29 years old in good health.

This clone occurred a few times. The chain links TRBV30 to TRBJ1-2; D unresolved. The CDR3 loop spans 12 amino acids. Germline CDR1 reads GTSNPN; CDR2 reads SVGIG (reference sequence). The V gene lost 2 bases and the J gene lost 7 bases, with 11 bases spanning the gap. The CDR3 sequence: CAWSRAGRGYTF. The CDR3 DNA is TGTGCCTGGAGTCGGGCGGGTCGTGGCTACACCTTC.

The chain joins TRBV6-5 to TRBJ1-2; no clear D gene. The V and J ends lost 5 bases and 2 bases respectively, with 12 bases between them. The CDR3 is 14 residues long. Germline V gene data show CDR1 as MNHEY and CDR2 as SVGAGI. The CDR3 here is CASSPAGLNYGYTF. The CDR3 coding sequence is TGTGCCAGCAGTCCCGCGGGCCTGAACTATGGCTACACCTTC.

The rearrangement links TRBV25-1 to TRBJ2-1; D gene uncertain. This CDR3 is 14 amino acids long. The ends were cut back, 3 bases at V and 5 bases at J, with 11 bases in the middle. The germline V gene encodes CDR1 MGHDK and CDR2 SYGVNS. DNA of the CDR3: TGTGCCAGCAGTGATTTCCAGCGAAACAATGAGCAGTTCTTC. This sequence encodes CASSDFQRNNEQFF.

The chain is built from TRBV27 and TRBJ2-7; the match to TRBD1 covers 8 bases. Trimming removed 5 bases from V and 3 bases from J; junction bases left unmatched: 3. Germline V gene sequence: CDR1 MNHEY, CDR2 SMNVEV (reference sequence). The CDR3 is 13 residues long. CDR3 residues: CASSPGQGYEQYF. CDR3 DNA sequence: TGTGCCAGCAGTCCAGGACAGGGCTACGAGCAGTACTTC.

This clone was found a few times. The rearrangement joins TRBV14 to TRBJ1-1, with no clear D. V lost 4 bases, J lost 2 bases, and 11 bases lay in between. The germline gives CDR1 SGHDN, CDR2 FVKESK. CDR3 length: 14 amino acids. CDR3 region: CASSPRQLNTEAFF. For the CDR3, the DNA is TGTGCCAGCAGCCCAAGGCAGCTAAACACTGAAGCTTTCTTT.

This clone was counted a few times. The same CDR3 is also encoded by other DNA sequences in this sample. This chain links TRBV5-1 with TRBJ2-7; unclear D gene. CDR1 SGHRS and CDR2 YFSETQ come from the germline V gene. The CDR3 covers 12 residues. V was shortened by 4 bases and J by 0 bases, with 5 bases between the two germline ends. CDR3 nucleotide sequence: TGCGCCAGCAGCCCAAGCTCCTACGAGCAGTACTTC. Its protein product is CASSPSSYEQYF. The variable domain in full, with the rest retrieved from reference TRBV5-1 and TRBJ2-7, is KAGVTQTPRYLIKTRGQQVTLSCSPISGHRSVSWYQQTPGQGLQFLFEYFSETQRNKGNFPGRFSGRQFSNSRSEMNVSTLELGDSALYLCASSPSSYEQYFGPGTRLTVT.

This clone was found a few times. The V gene is TRBV9, the J gene TRBJ2-1; D possibly corresponds to TRBD2 (7 bases). The CDR3 sequence is 15 residues long. In germline, CDR1 is SGDLS, CDR2 YYNGEE. Deletions cut 3 bases from V and 5 bases from J, with 15 bases between. The CDR3 region is CASSGPRGGNNEQFF. Here the CDR3 DNA reads TGTGCCAGCAGCGGGCCTCGCGGGGGCAACAATGAGCAGTTCTTC.

This chain's CDR3 is CASSVRGETYEQYF. For the CDR3, the DNA is TGTGCCAGTAGTGTGCGGGGGGAAACCTACGAGCAGTACTTC. The chain has TRBV19 and TRBJ2-7, with TRBD2 matching over 8 bases. Germline-derived CDR1 and CDR2 are LNHDA and SQIVND (reference sequence). V was pared by 5 bases and J by 2 bases, with 5 bases of the junction left unmatched. CDR3 size: 14 residues.

The genes are TRBV7-2 and TRBJ2-7; 8 bases match TRBD2. CDR3 length equals 16 residues. V gave up 5 bases and J gave up 2 bases; unmatched junction bases: 11. Germline loops: CDR1 SGHTA, CDR2 FQGNSA. The CDR3 DNA is TGTGCCAGCAGCACCAGCGGGGGATTACTTCCCTACGAGCAGTACTTC. It encodes CASSTSGGLLPYEQYF.

The genes are TRBV7-8 and TRBJ2-1, with D unresolved. V lost 5 bases and J 6 bases, leaving 11 bases between the germline ends. Looked up from germline, CDR1 is SGHVS and CDR2 is FQNEAQ. This CDR3 spans 13 amino acids. The CDR3 nucleotides read TGTGCCAGCAGCCCTAACGTCCGCAATGAGCAGTTCTTC. It codes for CASSPNVRNEQFF.

The rearrangement joins TRBV19 to TRBJ1-5, with D uncertain. CDR1 and CDR2 (germline): LNHDA, SQIVND (reference sequence). Trimming shortened V by 4 bases and J by 6 bases, and 10 bases separated the two germline ends. This CDR3 is built from 13 residues. CDR3 amino acids: CASSTPPGQPQHF. DNA for the CDR3: TGTGCCAGTAGTACCCCTCCCGGTCAGCCCCAGCATTTT.

The chain has TRBV6-1 and TRBJ1-2; the match to TRBD1 covers 7 bases. Per germline, CDR1 MNHNS and CDR2 SASEGT. J lost 4 bases, V lost 5 bases, and 4 bases had no gene match. This CDR3 spans 13 amino acids. The CDR3 DNA sequence: TGTGCCAGCAGTCCGGGACAGAGCTATGGCTACACCTTC. This codes for CASSPGQSYGYTF.

With regard to this clone: The same CDR3 also results from other DNA sequences found in this sample. V is TRBV20-1 and J is TRBJ2-5; D ambiguous. V gave up 3 bases and J gave up 2 bases, with 4 bases separating them. From germline, CDR1 is DFQATT and CDR2 SNEGSKA (reference sequence). The CDR3 spans 11 residues. CDR3 nucleotides: TGCAGTGCTAGGATTCAAGAGACCCAGTACTTC. It yields the protein CSARIQETQYF.

A word on this clone: Different DNA sequences within this sample yield the same CDR3. The rearrangement uses TRBV19 and TRBJ2-5; 9 bases map to TRBD2. The germline V gene has CDR1 LNHDA and CDR2 SQIVND (reference sequence). V gave up 1 base and J gave up 2 bases; unmatched junction bases: 2. This CDR3 has 15 amino acids. The DNA of the CDR3 is TGTGCCAGTAGTATAGGACTAGCGGAGCAAGAGACCCAGTACTTC. As protein: CASSIGLAEQETQYF.

The gene calls are TRBV2 and TRBJ2-5; D might be TRBD1 (5 bases). Trimming removed 5 bases at V and 5 bases at J, with 9 bases between. The CDR3 length is 12 residues. Germline CDR1 SNHLY, CDR2 FYNNEI. The CDR3 DNA reads TGTGCCAGCAGTCCACAGGAGGAGACCCAGTACTTC. Amino acid sequence: CASSPQEETQYF.

This chain joins TRBV11-2 and TRBJ2-7; 9 nucleotides align to TRBD1. This CDR3 is 14 amino acids long. Trimming took 6 bases from V and 3 from J; bases not matched to a gene: 6. Germline V gene lookup returns CDR1 SGHAT and CDR2 FQNNGV. Here the CDR3 reads CASRPDRGYYEQYF. The CDR3 DNA reads as TGTGCCAGCAGACCAGACAGGGGGTACTACGAGCAGTACTTC.

The chain employs TRBV7-2 and TRBJ2-1, with 13 bases aligning to TRBD2. The CDR3 runs to 18 residues. Germline CDR1 SGHTA, CDR2 FQGNSA. V shed 5 bases, J shed 7 bases, and the junction held 14 bases outside the gene matches. Here the CDR3 DNA reads TGTGCCAGCAGCCCTAATCTCGTTCGGACTAGCGGGAGAAATGAGCAGTTCTTC. Residues: CASSPNLVRTSGRNEQFF.

The chain uses TRBV14 and TRBJ2-5; 8 nucleotides match TRBD1. Germline CDR1 SGHDN, CDR2 FVKESK. J gave up 5 bases and V 4 bases, and 9 bases lay outside the gene matches. The CDR3 runs to 15 residues. DNA for the CDR3: TGTGCCAGCAGCCTTGGAGGCAGGGGGCTTGAGACCCAGTACTTC. This encodes CASSLGGRGLETQYF.

Turning to this clone: Other DNA sequences in the sample encode the same CDR3. J is TRBJ1-5 and V is TRBV28, with 8 bases lining up with TRBD1. CDR1 is MDHEN, CDR2 SYDVKM, per germline. Germline trimming cut 3 bases from V and 2 bases from J; bases unmatched to any gene: 3. The CDR3 totals 15 residues. In DNA form, the CDR3 reads TGTGCCAGCAGTTTGACAGGGGTCGGCAATCAGCCCCAGCATTTT. This encodes CASSLTGVGNQPQHF.

The chain joins TRBV10-3 to TRBJ1-5, with unresolved D. Germline lookup yields CDR1 ENHRY and CDR2 SYGVKD. The CDR3 totals 18 residues. Trimming took 3 bases from V and 1 from J, leaving 19 bases between them. CDR3 in DNA: TGTGCCATCAGTGATCATGAGGCAGCCCAAAGGAGCAATCAGCCCCAGCATTTT. It specifies CAISDHEAAQRSNQPQHF.

This clone was counted between two and nine times. The chain combines TRBV5-5 with TRBJ1-2; 10 bases agree with TRBD1. The length of the CDR3 is 15 residues. The germline gives CDR1 SGHKS, CDR2 YYEKEE (reference sequence). The V segment lost 7 bases and the J segment 2 bases; nucleotides outside the gene matches: 8. The CDR3, as DNA: TGTGCCAGCGGAACATTGGGACAGGGGAACTATGGCTACACCTTC. As protein: CASGTLGQGNYGYTF.

CDR3 DNA: TGTGCCAGCAGCTTTAGTGGGCTTAGCAATCAGCCCCAGCATTTT. It yields the protein CASSFSGLSNQPQHF. The genes are TRBV7-2 and TRBJ1-5; no clear D gene. The CDR3 runs 15 residues. The V and J ends lost 3 bases and 0 bases respectively, with 9 bases between them. Germline V lookup: CDR1 SGHTA, CDR2 FQGNSA. Full variable domain (remainder filled in from reference TRBV7-2 and TRBJ1-5): GAGVSQSPSNKVTEKGKDVELRCDPISGHTALYWYRQSLGQGLEFLIYFQGNSAPDKSGLPSDRFSAERTGGSVSTLTIQRTQQEDSAVYLCASSFSGLSNQPQHFGDGTRLSIL.

This chain links TRBV11-2 with TRBJ2-7; D gene ambiguous. Germline V gene data show CDR1 as SGHAT and CDR2 as FQNNGV. This CDR3 spans 15 amino acids. V was pared by 7 bases and J by 2 bases, with 18 bases between. CDR3 residues: CASTTVWNGPYEQYF. As DNA, the CDR3 is TGTGCCAGCACCACTGTGTGGAACGGTCCCTACGAGCAGTACTTC.

The V and J genes are TRBV10-2 and TRBJ2-3; 12 bases line up with TRBD2. This CDR3 spans 18 amino acids. The germline V gene encodes CDR1 WSHSY and CDR2 SAAADI. The trim removed 5 bases at V and 4 bases at J, leaving 13 bases unmatched. The DNA of the CDR3 is TGCGCCAGCAGTTCGGGACTAGCGGGCGTTAGAACCGCAGATACGCAGTATTTT. It yields the protein CASSSGLAGVRTADTQYF.

V gene TRBV5-6 combines with J gene TRBJ2-3; a weak D match, TRBD1 (7 bases). V was clipped by 4 bases and J by 1 base, with 13 bases between them. Germline lookup yields CDR1 SGHDT and CDR2 YYEEEE. The CDR3 totals 15 residues. CDR3 in amino acids: CASSNRGGGTDTQYF. Here the CDR3 DNA reads TGTGCCAGCAGCAACAGGGGCGGGGGCACAGATACGCAGTATTTT. The whole variable domain, remainder taken from reference TRBV5-6 and TRBJ2-3, is DAGVTQSPTHLIKTRGQQVTLRCSPKSGHDTVSWYQQALGQGPQFIFQYYEEEERQRGNFPDRFSGHQFPNYSSELNVNALLLGDSALYLCASSNRGGGTDTQYFGPGTRLTVL.

The V gene is TRBV14, the J gene TRBJ2-2; D possibly corresponds to TRBD1 (7 bases). The germline V gene has CDR1 SGHDN and CDR2 FVKESK. V was trimmed by 5 bases and J by 7 bases, leaving 23 bases between them. The CDR3 length is 17 residues. The CDR3 sequence is CASSTTGILGGDGELFF. For the CDR3, the DNA is TGTGCCAGCAGCACGACAGGGATCCTCGGGGGTGACGGGGAGCTGTTTTTT.

J is TRBJ1-1 and V is TRBV18; D is undetermined. CDR3 size: 17 residues. Per germline, CDR1 KGHSH and CDR2 LQKENI. V was cut by 6 bases and J by 0 bases, with 20 bases left in between. CDR3 sequence (DNA): TGTGCCAGCTCGCCGGGGAAAGACACTCTCGTGAACACTGAAGCTTTCTTT. This translates into CASSPGKDTLVNTEAFF.

This clone came up once. The CDR3 region has the DNA TGTGCCAGCAGTGAAAAGGACTCTGGGGGGGACATTCAGTACTTC. Residues: CASSEKDSGGDIQYF. The chain carries TRBV6-1 and TRBJ2-4, with TRBD2 identical over 7 bases. The CDR3 has 15 amino acids. With V trimmed by 2 bases and J by 8 bases, 9 bases remained unmatched. CDR1 is MNHNS, CDR2 SASEGT, per germline.

This clone was recorded once. The genes are TRBV30 and TRBJ1-2; TRBD1 agrees at 8 bases. Germline V gene sequence: CDR1 GTSNPN, CDR2 SVGIG (reference sequence). The CDR3 loop spans 15 amino acids. Losses at the gene ends were 0 bases for V and 4 bases for J; bases not matched to a gene: 7. CDR3 residues: CAWSVTRGPVYGYTF. CDR3 DNA sequence: TGTGCCTGGAGTGTAACCAGGGGGCCGGTCTATGGCTACACCTTC.

The CDR3 DNA reads as TGTGCCAGCAGTTCCGTCTCTGGAAACACCATATATTTT. Translating it yields CASSSVSGNTIYF. The rearrangement joins TRBV6-6 to TRBJ1-3; no reliable D call. Germline V CDR1 and CDR2: MNHNY, SVGAGI (reference sequence). V lost 4 bases to trimming and J lost 0 bases, with 4 bases between them. This CDR3 region has 13 residues.

The V and J genes are TRBV12-2 and TRBJ2-2; TRBD1, the D gene given by the table, was not confirmed from the DNA. TRBV12-2 counts as a pseudogene. The CDR3 has 17 residues. CDR3 nucleotides: TGTGCAAGTCGCTTAGCCGACAGGATTGGGAACACCGGGGAGCTGTTTTTT. Translation gives CASRLADRIGNTGELFF.